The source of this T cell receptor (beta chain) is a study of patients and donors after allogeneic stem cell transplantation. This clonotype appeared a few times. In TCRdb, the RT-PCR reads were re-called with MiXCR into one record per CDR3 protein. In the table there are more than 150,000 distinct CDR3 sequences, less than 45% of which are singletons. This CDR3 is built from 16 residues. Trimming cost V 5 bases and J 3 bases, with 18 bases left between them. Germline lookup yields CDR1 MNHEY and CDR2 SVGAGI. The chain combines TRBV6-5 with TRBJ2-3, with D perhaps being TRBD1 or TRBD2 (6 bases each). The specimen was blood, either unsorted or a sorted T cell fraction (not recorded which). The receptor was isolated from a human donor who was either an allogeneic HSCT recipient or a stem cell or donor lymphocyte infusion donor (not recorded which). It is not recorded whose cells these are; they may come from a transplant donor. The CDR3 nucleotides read TGTGCCAGCAGTCGGGGACTGGGGGCGGCAACAGATACGCAGTATTTT. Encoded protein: CASSRGLGAATDTQYF.